This T cell receptor beta chain was sequenced for a study of identical twins. Whole-study results and caveats: Among monozygotic twins, out-of-frame TCR alpha sharing exceeded what models predicted. Abundant beta clonotypes from cord blood had fewer insertions, unlike memory repertoires, which showed none.

Template switching added a universal primer binding site, and final cDNA carried unique molecular identifiers. TCRdb reprocessed the 5' RACE reads with MiXCR, giving one entry per CDR3 protein. The table shows some 500,000 distinct CDR3 sequences, with approximately 15% occurring only once. With V trimmed by 2 bases and J by 6 bases, 15 bases remained unmatched. The CDR3 is 17 amino acids. CDR1 is LGHDT, CDR2 YNNKEL, per germline (reference sequence). This clonotype turned up a few times. Its specificity is unknown. The sample was also reused in another study, on yellow fever vaccine responses in identical twins.

This rearrangement joins TRBV3-1 to TRBJ2-5, with 7 nucleotides matching TRBD1. The sequenced sample consisted of CD4+ T cells sorted from blood. The clonotype was recovered from a young woman in good health. The DNA for the CDR3 is TGTGCCAGCAGCCAAAGACAGGGCCGGCTACGCGAAAAGACCCAGTACTTC. Its translation is CASSQRQGRLREKTQYF.